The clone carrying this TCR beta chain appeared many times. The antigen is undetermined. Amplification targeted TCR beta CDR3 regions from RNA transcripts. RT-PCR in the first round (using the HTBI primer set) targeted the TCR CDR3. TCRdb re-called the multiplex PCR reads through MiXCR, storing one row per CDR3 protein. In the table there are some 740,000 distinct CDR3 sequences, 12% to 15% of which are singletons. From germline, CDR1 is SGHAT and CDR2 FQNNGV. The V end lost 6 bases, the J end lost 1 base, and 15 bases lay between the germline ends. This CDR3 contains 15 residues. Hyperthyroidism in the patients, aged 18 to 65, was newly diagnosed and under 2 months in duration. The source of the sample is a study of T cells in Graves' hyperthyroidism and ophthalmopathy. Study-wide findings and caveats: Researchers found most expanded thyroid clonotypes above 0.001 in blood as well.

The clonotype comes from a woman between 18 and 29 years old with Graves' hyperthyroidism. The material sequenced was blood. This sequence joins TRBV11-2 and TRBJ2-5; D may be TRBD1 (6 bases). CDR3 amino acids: CASRNRERFQETQYF. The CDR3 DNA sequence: TGTGCCAGCAGGAACAGGGAGAGGTTCCAAGAGACCCAGTACTTC.